Listed here are 26 T cell receptor beta chains from one sample, sequenced in a study of shared clonotypes between healthy human individuals. Measured with immunoSEQ multiplex PCR; TCRdb has only the in-frame clones, and not every one. Of approximately 1.5 million clones listed, nearly 99% are singletons. Sequenced input: naive CD4+ T cells sorted from blood. Indicated subset: CD45RA+ positively selected. Receptor source: a man aged 30-40 years in good health.

The chain joins TRBV28 to TRBJ2-7; no clear D gene. The CDR3 length is 12 residues. Looked up from germline, CDR1 is MDHEN and CDR2 is SYDVKM. Trimming removed 7 bases from V and 4 bases from J, with 11 bases in between. The CDR3 reads CASTTTGYEQYF. As DNA, the CDR3 is TGTGCCAGCACCACAACCGGTTACGAGCAGTACTTC. Full variable domain (remainder filled in from reference TRBV28 and TRBJ2-7): DVKVTQSSRYLVKRTGEKVFLECVQDMDHENMFWYRQDPGLGLRLIYFSYDVKMKEKGDIPEGYSVSREKKERFSLILESASTNQTSMYLCASTTTGYEQYFGPGTRLTVT.

V usage is TRBV7-8 and J usage is TRBJ2-2; the match to TRBD2 covers 9 bases. This CDR3 has 17 amino acids. Germline V lookup: CDR1 SGHVS, CDR2 FQNEAQ. Trimming cost V 1 base and J 5 bases; bases outside gene matches: 8. Written as DNA, the CDR3 is TGTGCCAGCAGCTTAGGAGAGCGGGGGGCCCTAACCGGGGAGCTGTTTTTT. Translation gives CASSLGERGALTGELFF.

The chain has TRBV18 and TRBJ1-4; D uncertain. The CDR3 is 16 residues long. Germline values: CDR1 KGHSH, CDR2 LQKENI. The V end lost 1 base, the J end lost 8 bases, and 17 bases lay between the germline ends. This CDR3 reads CASSPLYRGVEEKLFF. As DNA, the CDR3 is TGTGCCAGCTCACCACTTTATCGGGGAGTTGAAGAAAAACTGTTTTTT.

The chain joins TRBV18 to TRBJ2-1; 7 nucleotides line up with TRBD2. CDR1 is KGHSH, CDR2 LQKENI, per germline. The ends lost 3 bases at V and 8 bases at J; junction bases unmatched: 7. The length of the CDR3 is 14 residues. In nucleotides, the CDR3 is TGTGCCAGCTCACCTGAAGCGGGAAGGGATGAGCAGTTCTTC. Residues: CASSPEAGRDEQFF.

Of note for this clone: The sample carries other DNA sequences with the same CDR3. The chain links TRBV6-6 to TRBJ2-5, with D unresolved. Trimming left V 4 bases short and J 5 bases short, with 8 bases between. The CDR3 runs 12 residues. Per germline, CDR1 MNHNY and CDR2 SVGAGI (reference sequence). The CDR3 here is CASSLSGETQYF. The DNA for the CDR3 is TGTGCCAGCAGTTTGTCGGGTGAGACCCAGTACTTC.

This clone has a single count. Other DNA sequences in the sample encode the same CDR3. The CDR3 sequence: CASSAGTGGYNEQFF. CDR3 DNA sequence: TGTGCCAGCAGCGCCGGGACTGGGGGGTACAATGAGCAGTTCTTC. The gene calls are TRBV9 and TRBJ2-1; D might be TRBD2 (6 bases). Between the trimmed V and J ends, which lost 3 bases and 4 bases, there was a span of 14 bases. CDR3 size: 15 residues. Germline values: CDR1 SGDLS, CDR2 YYNGEE.

The chain has TRBV7-6 and TRBJ1-5; D call uncertain. Germline-derived CDR1 and CDR2 are SGHVS and FNYEAQ. V shed 0 bases and J shed 6 bases, with 12 bases lying between them. CDR3 length: 15 amino acids. This chain's CDR3 is CASSLAVGLGQPQHF. CDR3 bases: TGTGCCAGCAGCTTAGCAGTAGGACTGGGTCAGCCCCAGCATTTT.

The rearrangement links TRBV28 to TRBJ2-1; 9 bases fit TRBD2. The CDR3 runs to 17 residues. V dropped 2 bases and J dropped 10; count of bases not matched to a gene: 15. Germline-derived CDR1 and CDR2 are MDHEN and SYDVKM. CDR3 coding DNA: TGTGCCAGCAGTTTAACCCCGCTGGGACTAGCTTCTCAAGAGCAGTTCTTC. Translated: CASSLTPLGLASQEQFF.

This clone was detected only once. This chain joins TRBV30 and TRBJ2-1, with 9 bases aligning to TRBD2. The trim removed 7 bases at V and 9 bases at J, leaving 13 bases unmatched. The CDR3 has 14 amino acids. CDR1 and CDR2 (germline): GTSNPN, SVGIG (reference sequence). The CDR3 is CAYPVAGGRSEQFF. CDR3 coding DNA: TGTGCCTACCCAGTGGCGGGAGGGCGAAGTGAGCAGTTCTTC. The full variable domain, rest sourced from reference TRBV30 and TRBJ2-1, is SQTIHQWPATLVQPVGSPLSLECTVEGTSNPNLYWYRQAAGRGLQLLFYSVGIGQISSEVPQNLSASRPQDRQFILSSKKLLLSDSGFYLCAYPVAGGRSEQFFGPGTRLTVL.

The chain uses TRBV28 and TRBJ2-3; weak D call: TRBD1 (5 bases). V was clipped by 1 base and J by 9 bases, with 8 bases between them. CDR1 and CDR2 from the germline V gene are MDHEN and SYDVKM. This CDR3 has 12 amino acids. The CDR3 sequence is CASSLLQGTQYF. CDR3 in DNA: TGTGCCAGCAGTTTATTGCAGGGAACGCAGTATTTT.

V usage is TRBV1 and J usage is TRBJ2-2. TRBV1 is deemed a pseudogene. This CDR3 is 13 amino acids long. CDR3 residues: CTSSGIDTGELFF. In DNA, the CDR3 is TGCACCAGCAGTGGGATCGACACCGGGGAGCTGTTTTTT.

The chain has TRBV11-3 and TRBJ2-1, with TRBD1 matching 9 bases. The germline CDR1 and CDR2 sequences are SGHNT and YENEEA. After removal of 5 bases from V and 0 bases from J, the junction contained 2 bases not matched to a gene. The CDR3 totals 15 residues. Here the CDR3 DNA reads TGTGCCAGCAGCGCGGGACAGGGCTCCTACAATGAGCAGTTCTTC. Protein sequence: CASSAGQGSYNEQFF.

This chain uses TRBV27 with TRBJ2-2; weak D call: TRBD1 (5 bases). There are 14 residues in the CDR3. Germline lookup yields CDR1 MNHEY and CDR2 SMNVEV (reference sequence). V was pared by 5 bases and J by 3 bases, with 10 bases between. DNA for the CDR3: TGTGCCAGCAGTCGCAGGGCGGACACCGGGGAGCTGTTTTTT. This translates into CASSRRADTGELFF.

This chain connects TRBV7-2 to TRBJ2-7, with D possibly matching TRBD2 (5 bases). Germline CDR1 SGHTA, CDR2 FQGNSA. The CDR3 has 16 amino acids. Trimming took 5 bases from V and 0 from J, leaving 17 bases between them. Here the CDR3 DNA reads TGTGCCAGCAGCCCTAGGCAGGCCACTAGCTCCTACGAGCAGTACTTC. Encoded protein: CASSPRQATSSYEQYF. Complete variable domain (other parts from reference TRBV7-2 and TRBJ2-7): GAGVSQSPSNKVTEKGKDVELRCDPISGHTALYWYRQSLGQGLEFLIYFQGNSAPDKSGLPSDRFSAERTGGSVSTLTIQRTQQEDSAVYLCASSPRQATSSYEQYFGPGTRLTVT.

V and J are TRBV18 and TRBJ2-5, with D perhaps matching TRBD1 (6 bases). This CDR3 spans 13 amino acids. Trimming removed 4 bases from V and 2 bases from J, with 8 bases in between. The germline CDR1 and CDR2 sequences are KGHSH and LQKENI. The CDR3 region is CASSQTGQETQYF. In DNA form, the CDR3 reads TGTGCCAGCTCACAAACAGGGCAAGAGACCCAGTACTTC.

On this clone: Additional DNA sequences in this sample encode the identical CDR3. The rearrangement links TRBV2 to TRBJ1-5, with D uncertain. The CDR3 is 14 residues long. Germline V CDR1 and CDR2: SNHLY, FYNNEI. With 2 bases removed from V and 2 bases from J, the gap between germline ends came to 7 bases. The CDR3 coding sequence is TGTGCCAGCAGTGAAAGAGGCCGCAATCAGCCCCAGCATTTT. Its translation is CASSERGRNQPQHF.

The rearrangement joins TRBV4-2 to TRBJ2-5; TRBD2 aligns across 11 bases. J lost 4 bases, V lost 4 bases, and 8 bases had no gene match. The CDR3 runs to 16 residues. Germline CDR1 and CDR2: LGHNA and YNFKEQ. CDR3 in amino acids: CASSRRGTSGGETQYF. In DNA, the CDR3 is TGTGCCAGCAGCCGACGGGGAACTAGCGGGGGAGAGACCCAGTACTTC.

V is TRBV18 and J is TRBJ2-5; tentatively, D is TRBD2 (6 bases). V gave up 1 base and J gave up 5 bases, with 17 bases separating them. From germline, CDR1 is KGHSH and CDR2 LQKENI. This CDR3 has 16 amino acids. CDR3 sequence: CASSPLNTPSAETQYF. In DNA form, the CDR3 reads TGTGCCAGCTCACCACTCAATACCCCTAGCGCCGAGACCCAGTACTTC.

The chain uses TRBV19 and TRBJ2-2, with D tentatively TRBD2 (5 bases). Germline V lookup: CDR1 LNHDA, CDR2 SQIVND (reference sequence). CDR3 length equals 16 residues. V was trimmed by 8 bases and J by 3 bases, leaving 19 bases between them. The CDR3 sequence: CASAVSVRRDTGELFF. The CDR3 DNA follows: TGTGCCAGTGCTGTTAGCGTACGGCGGGACACCGGGGAGCTGTTTTTT.

V gene TRBV29-1 combines with J gene TRBJ2-4; 7 bases align to TRBD1. There are 15 residues in the CDR3. J gave up 4 bases and V 0 bases, and 6 bases lay outside the gene matches. Germline V gene data show CDR1 as SQVTM and CDR2 as ANQGSEA. The CDR3 is CSVEDRGRGKNIQYF. The CDR3 nucleotides are TGCAGCGTTGAAGATCGTGGCAGGGGGAAAAACATTCAGTACTTC.

The V call is TRBV5-6, the J call TRBJ2-6; 11 bases match TRBD1. Germline CDR1 SGHDT, CDR2 YYEEEE. Trimming cost V 4 bases and J 3 bases; bases outside gene matches: 6. The CDR3 is 17 residues long. The DNA for the CDR3 is TGTGCCAGCAGCCCGGACAGGGGGCGGGATGGGGCCAACGTCCTGACTTTC. Translation gives CASSPDRGRDGANVLTF.

V and J are TRBV5-1 and TRBJ1-1; D remains ambiguous. The germline V and J ends were trimmed by 5 bases and 3 bases, with 14 bases remaining between them. CDR1 SGHRS and CDR2 YFSETQ come from the germline V gene. This CDR3 is 14 amino acids long. CDR3 DNA sequence: TGCGCCAGCAGTCCCGGGAGGGTTCACACTGAAGCTTTCTTT. It codes for CASSPGRVHTEAFF.

The chain uses TRBV18 and TRBJ2-5, with no clear D. The germline CDR1 and CDR2 sequences are KGHSH and LQKENI. The germline V and J ends were trimmed by 1 base and 5 bases, with 8 bases remaining between them. This CDR3 contains 13 residues. CDR3 region: CASSPQAVETQYF. CDR3 nucleotide sequence: TGTGCCAGCTCACCACAGGCTGTTGAGACCCAGTACTTC.

V gene TRBV27 combines with J gene TRBJ2-7; 10 positions agree with TRBD2. V trimming: 2 bases; J trimming: 2 bases; junction bases outside the gene matches: 6. The CDR3 has 16 amino acids. The germline CDR1 and CDR2 sequences are MNHEY and SMNVEV (reference sequence). CDR3 sequence: CASSLASGGLTYEQYF. CDR3 nucleotide sequence: TGTGCCAGCAGTTTAGCTAGCGGGGGACTAACCTACGAGCAGTACTTC.

The chain employs TRBV7-9 and TRBJ1-5; D gene uncertain. Germline V gene sequence: CDR1 SEHNR, CDR2 FQNEAQ (reference sequence). The CDR3 has 13 residues. V lost 6 bases to trimming and J lost 7 bases, with 13 bases between them. This CDR3 reads CASRGSEGQPQHF. As DNA, the CDR3 is TGTGCCAGCAGGGGGTCCGAAGGACAGCCCCAGCATTTT.

The chain links TRBV9 to TRBJ2-7; D is ambiguous. CDR1 is SGDLS and CDR2 is YYNGEE in the germline V gene. V was clipped by 3 bases and J by 2 bases, with 9 bases between them. There are 13 residues in the CDR3. The CDR3 reads CASSEDLTYEQYF. DNA of the CDR3: TGTGCCAGCAGCGAAGACCTCACCTACGAGCAGTACTTC.